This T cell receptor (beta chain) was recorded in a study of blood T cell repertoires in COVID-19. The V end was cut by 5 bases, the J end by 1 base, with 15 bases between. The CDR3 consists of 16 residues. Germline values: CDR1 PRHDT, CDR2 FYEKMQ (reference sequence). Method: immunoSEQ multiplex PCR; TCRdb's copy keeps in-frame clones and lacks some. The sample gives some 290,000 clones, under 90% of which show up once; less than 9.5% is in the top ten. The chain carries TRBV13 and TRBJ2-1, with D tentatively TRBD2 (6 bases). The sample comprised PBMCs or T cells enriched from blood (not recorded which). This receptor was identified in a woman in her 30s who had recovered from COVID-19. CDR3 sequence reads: CASSNFRENSYNEQFF. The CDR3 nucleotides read TGTGCCAGCAGCAATTTTCGGGAGAATTCCTACAATGAGCAGTTCTTC. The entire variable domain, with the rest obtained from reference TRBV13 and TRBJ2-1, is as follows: AAGVIQSPRHLIKEKRETATLKCYPIPRHDTVYWYQQGPGQDPQFLISFYEKMQSDKGSIPDRFSAQQFSDYHSELNMSSLELGDSALYFCASSNFRENSYNEQFFGPGTRLTVL.